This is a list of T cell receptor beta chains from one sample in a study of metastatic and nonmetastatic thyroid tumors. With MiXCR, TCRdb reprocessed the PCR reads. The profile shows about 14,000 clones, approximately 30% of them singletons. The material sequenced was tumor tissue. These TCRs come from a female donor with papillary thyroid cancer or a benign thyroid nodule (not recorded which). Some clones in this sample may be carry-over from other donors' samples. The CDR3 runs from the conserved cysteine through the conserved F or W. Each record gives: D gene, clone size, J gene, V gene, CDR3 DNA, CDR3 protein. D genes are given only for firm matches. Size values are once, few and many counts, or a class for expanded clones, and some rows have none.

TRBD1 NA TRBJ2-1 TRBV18 TGTGCCAGCTCACCACTCTCCCAGGGGGCCTACAATGAGCAGTTCTTC CASSPLSQGAYNEQFF
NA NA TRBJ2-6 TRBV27 TGTGCCAGCAGTGAAGGGGGTAACTCTGGGGCCAACGTCCTGACTTTC CASSEGGNSGANVLTF
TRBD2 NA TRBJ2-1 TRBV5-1 TGCGCCAGCAGCTCTCTAGCGGGGGGGCCCCCTGAGCAGTTCTTC CASSSLAGGPPEQFF
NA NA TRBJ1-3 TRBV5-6 TGTGCCAGCAGCTTGGCCCGGGGCTCTGGAAACACCATATATTTT CASSLARGSGNTIYF
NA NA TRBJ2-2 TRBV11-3 TGTGCCAGCAGCGACTATAGCTCCGGGGAGCTGTTTTTT CASSDYSSGELFF
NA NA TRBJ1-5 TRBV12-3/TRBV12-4 TGTGCCAGCAGGCCGCCCCCGGGAAATCAGCCCCAGCATTTT CASRPPPGNQPQHF
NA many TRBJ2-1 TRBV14 TGTGCCAGCAGCCAAGCGGGAGGGGGCTACGGTGGTCAGTTCTTC CASSQAGGGYGGQFF
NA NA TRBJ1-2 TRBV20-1 TGCAGTGCTCAGGGGACACTAACTCAGGACTATGGCTACACCTTC CSAQGTLTQDYGYTF
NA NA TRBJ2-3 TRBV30 TGTGCCTGGAGAAACCAGGGTACGGATACGCAGTATTTT CAWRNQGTDTQYF
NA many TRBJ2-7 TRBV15 TGTGCCACCAGCAGAGACCCCTCCTACGAGCAGTACTTC CATSRDPSYEQYF
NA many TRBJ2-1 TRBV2 TGTGCCAGCAGTGCGGGGCCGGGCTCCTACAATGAGCAGTTCTTC CASSAGPGSYNEQFF
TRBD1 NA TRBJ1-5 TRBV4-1 TGCGCCAGCAGCCAAAAATTGGGACAGGGGAATCAGCCCCAGCATTTT CASSQKLGQGNQPQHF
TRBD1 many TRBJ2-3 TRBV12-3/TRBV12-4 TGTGCCAGCAGTGGACAGGGCACAGATACGCAGTATTTT CASSGQGTDTQYF
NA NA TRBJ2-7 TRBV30 TGTGCCTGGAGGGGGTACAGTTCCTACGAGCAGTACTTC CAWRGYSSYEQYF
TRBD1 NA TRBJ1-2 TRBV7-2 TGTGCCAGCAGCCCTTCAGGGGGTAACTATGGCTACACCTTC CASSPSGGNYGYTF
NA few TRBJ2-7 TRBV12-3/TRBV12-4 TGTGCCAGCAGTTTGTCTGCAATAGTCTACGAGCAGTACTTC CASSLSAIVYEQYF
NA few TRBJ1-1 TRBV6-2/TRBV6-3 TGTGCCAGCAGTTACGGGCAGGGCCCACCAGAAGCTTTCTTT CASSYGQGPPEAFF
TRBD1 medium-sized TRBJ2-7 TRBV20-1 TGCAGTGCTAGAGACGTCAGGGGGTACGAGCAGTACTTC CSARDVRGYEQYF
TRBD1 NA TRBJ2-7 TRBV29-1 TGCAGCTTCCGGGACAGTGACTACGAACAGTACTTC CSFRDSDYEQYF
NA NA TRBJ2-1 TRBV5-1 TGCGCCAGCAGCACCGGGACAGGGACTAGTGAGCAGTTCTTC CASSTGTGTSEQFF
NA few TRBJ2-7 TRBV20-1 TGCAGTGCCCCCGGTCGGCAGGGGGGCTCCTACGAGCAGTACTTC CSAPGRQGGSYEQYF
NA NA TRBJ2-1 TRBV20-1 TGCAGTGCTGAAGACCCTCCCGGATTCTCCTACAATGAGCAGTTCTTC CSAEDPPGFSYNEQFF
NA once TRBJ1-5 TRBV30 TGTGCCTGGACCATGGGCGCGAATCAGCCCCAGCATTTT CAWTMGANQPQHF
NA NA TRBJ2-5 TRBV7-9 TGTGCCAGCAGTTACCAAGAGACCCAGTACTTC CASSYQETQYF
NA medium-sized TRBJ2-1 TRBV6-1 TGTGCCAGCTCGAAGTGGGGGAGTAGGAATGAGCAGTTCTTC CASSKWGSRNEQFF
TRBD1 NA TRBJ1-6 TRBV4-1 TGCGCCAGCAGCCTGGGACAGGGGACGTCAAATTCACCCCTTCACTTT CASSLGQGTSNSPLHF
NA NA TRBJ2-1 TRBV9 TGCGCCAGCAGCGTAGGTTGGGGCCACGAGAATGAGCAGTTCTTC CASSVGWGHENEQFF
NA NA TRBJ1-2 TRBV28 TGTGCCAGCAGTTTATACAGCACAGGCCGGCGTGTCTACACCTTC CASSLYSTGRRVYTF
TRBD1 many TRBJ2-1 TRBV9 TGTGCCAGCAGCGCTGGGACAGGGGGCAGGGAGCAGTTCTTC CASSAGTGGREQFF
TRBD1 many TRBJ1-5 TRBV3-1 TGTGCCAGCAGCCCGGGACAGGGTCAGCCCCAGCATTTT CASSPGQGQPQHF
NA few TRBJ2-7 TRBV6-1 TGTGCCAGCAGTACGGGATCCTACGAGCAGTACTTC CASSTGSYEQYF
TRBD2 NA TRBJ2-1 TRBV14 TGTGCCAGCAGCCAATTTGGCGGGAGTGGCTACAATGAGCAGTTCTTC CASSQFGGSGYNEQFF
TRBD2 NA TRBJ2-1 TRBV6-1 TGTGCCAGCACCTACGGGAGGGACAATGAGCAGTTCTTC CASTYGRDNEQFF
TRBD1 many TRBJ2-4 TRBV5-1 TGCGCCAGCAGCCTCCTCTCCGGGACAGTAGCGAACATTCAGTACTTC CASSLLSGTVANIQYF
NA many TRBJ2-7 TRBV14 TGTGCCAGCAGCCAGTCGTCGGCAGCCTACGAGCAGTACTTC CASSQSSAAYEQYF
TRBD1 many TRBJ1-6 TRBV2 TGTGCCAGCAGTGGGGGCCCGGGACAGGGGAATTCACCCCTCCACTTT CASSGGPGQGNSPLHF
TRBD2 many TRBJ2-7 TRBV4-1 TGCGCCAACAGCCCAACTACCGGACTAGCGGGAGATTCCGAGCAGTACTTC CANSPTTGLAGDSEQYF
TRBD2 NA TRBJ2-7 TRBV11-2 TGTGCCAGCAGCGACCTAGCGGGAGGGACCTACGAGCAGTACTTC CASSDLAGGTYEQYF
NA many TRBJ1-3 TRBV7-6 TGTGCCAGCAGCCCGGATCTATCAGGGGCTGGAAACACCATATATTTT CASSPDLSGAGNTIYF
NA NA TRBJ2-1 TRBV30 TGTGCCTGGACTACGGCTCACTCCTACAATGAGCAGTTCTTC CAWTTAHSYNEQFF
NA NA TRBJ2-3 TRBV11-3 TGTGCCAGCATCTTAGGCAAGGTCGGGGGAGATACGCAGTACTTT CASILGKVGGDTQYF
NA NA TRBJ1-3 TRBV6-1 TGTGCCAGCTCATGGACATCTGGAAACACCATATATTTT CASSWTSGNTIYF
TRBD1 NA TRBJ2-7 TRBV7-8 TGTGCCAGCAGCAACTACGGGACAGACCACTACGAGCAGTACTTC CASSNYGTDHYEQYF
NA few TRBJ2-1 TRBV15 TGTGCCACCAGTAAGGCCGGTAAAGGGAATGAGCAGTTCTTC CATSKAGKGNEQFF
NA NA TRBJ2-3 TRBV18 TGTGCCAGCTCACCGATCGGAGATACGCAGTATTTT CASSPIGDTQYF
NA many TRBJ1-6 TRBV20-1 TGCAGTGTCGACACCCGGCAGCAGGCCTCCTATAATTCACCCCTCCACTTT CSVDTRQQASYNSPLHF
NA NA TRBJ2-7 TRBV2 TGTGCCAGCAGTGCTACGCGGGACACCTCCTACGAGCAGTACTTC CASSATRDTSYEQYF
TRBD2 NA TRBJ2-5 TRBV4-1 TGCGCCAGCAGCCAAGGACTAGCGGGAGTATTAAGTGGGGAGACCCAGTACTTC CASSQGLAGVLSGETQYF
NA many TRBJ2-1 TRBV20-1 TGCAGTGCTAGAGAAGGAACCGTCAGTGAGCAGTTCTTC CSAREGTVSEQFF
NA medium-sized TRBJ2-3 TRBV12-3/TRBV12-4 TGTGCCAGCAGCCCGGGCCTAGAGATCACAGATACGCAGTATTTT CASSPGLEITDTQYF
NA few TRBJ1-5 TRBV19 TGTGCCAGTAATAGAGAACGGCTAGGTCAGCCCCAGCATTTT CASNRERLGQPQHF